The source of this T cell receptor (beta chain) is a study of T-cell reconstitution after alpha-beta-depleted transplantation in children. This clonotype was picked up many times. Its antigen remains unknown. This sample's TCRbeta library carried unique molecular identifier barcodes. Via MiXCR, TCRdb re-called the PCR reads, giving one row per CDR3 protein. The sample carries approximately 650,000 distinct CDR3 sequences, roughly 13% recorded once. Germline CDR1 reads MDHEN; CDR2 reads SYDVKM. J was trimmed by 4 bases and V by 6 bases; bases with no gene match: 3. The CDR3 totals 13 residues. General observations from the study: Expanded clones from the graft, numbering several hundred, reportedly supplied alpha-beta T cells about two months after transplant.

The sequence was obtained from a girl aged 2-10 years with congenital amegakaryocytic thrombocytopenia, due to receive a stem cell transplant. The chain uses TRBV28 and TRBJ1-5, with TRBD1 matching 7 bases. Sample: PBMCs, taken before TCRalphabeta/CD19-depleted stem cell transplant. The chain's CDR3 is CASRGTENQPQHF. The CDR3 DNA is TGTGCCAGCAGGGGGACAGAGAATCAGCCCCAGCATTTT. The full variable domain, rest sourced from reference TRBV28 and TRBJ1-5, is DVKVTQSSRYLVKRTGEKVFLECVQDMDHENMFWYRQDPGLGLRLIYFSYDVKMKEKGDIPEGYSVSREKKERFSLILESASTNQTSMYLCASRGTENQPQHFGDGTRLSIL.